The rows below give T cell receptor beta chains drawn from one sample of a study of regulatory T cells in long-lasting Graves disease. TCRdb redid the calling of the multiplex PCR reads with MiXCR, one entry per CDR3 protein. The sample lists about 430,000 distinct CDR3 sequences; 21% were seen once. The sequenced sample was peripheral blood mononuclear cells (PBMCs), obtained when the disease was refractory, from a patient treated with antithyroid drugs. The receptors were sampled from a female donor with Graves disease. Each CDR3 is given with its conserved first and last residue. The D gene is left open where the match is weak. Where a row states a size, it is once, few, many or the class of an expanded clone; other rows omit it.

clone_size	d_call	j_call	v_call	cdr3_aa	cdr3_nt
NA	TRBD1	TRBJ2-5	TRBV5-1	CASSSTGQETQYF	TGCGCCAGCAGCTCGACAGGGCAGGAGACCCAGTACTTC
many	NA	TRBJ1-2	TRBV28	CASSFPGDFVYGYTF	TGTGCCAGCAGTTTCCCTGGGGATTTTGTCTATGGCTACACCTTC
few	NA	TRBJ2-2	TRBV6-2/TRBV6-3	CASSYYGTLDTGELFF	TGTGCCAGCAGTTACTATGGGACTTTGGACACCGGGGAGCTGTTTTTT
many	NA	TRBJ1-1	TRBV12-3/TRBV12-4	CASSLAGNTEAFF	TGTGCCAGCAGCTTAGCTGGGAACACTGAAGCTTTCTTT
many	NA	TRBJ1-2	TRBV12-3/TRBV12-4	CASSLKGSRGYTF	TGTGCCAGCAGTTTGAAAGGTTCGCGCGGCTACACCTTC
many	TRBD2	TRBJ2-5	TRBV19	CASSILAGEETQYF	TGTGCCAGTAGTATACTAGCGGGAGAGGAGACCCAGTACTTC
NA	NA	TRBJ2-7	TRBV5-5	CASSLGRLPYEQYF	TGTGCCAGCAGCTTGGGTAGGCTCCCCTACGAGCAGTACTTC
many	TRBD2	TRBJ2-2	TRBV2	CASSQPQPTRESNGELFF	TGTGCCAGCAGTCAACCACAGCCAACGCGGGAGTCGAACGGGGAGCTGTTTTTT
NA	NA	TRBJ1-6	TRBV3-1	CASSQGQISPLHF	TGTGCCAGCAGCCAAGGGCAGATTTCACCCCTCCACTTT
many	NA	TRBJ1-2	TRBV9	CASSVEDSYVYGYTF	TGTGCCAGCAGCGTAGAGGACAGCTATGTCTATGGCTACACCTTC
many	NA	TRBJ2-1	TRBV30	CAWADIVSYNEQFF	TGTGCCTGGGCCGACATTGTTTCCTACAATGAGCAGTTCTTC
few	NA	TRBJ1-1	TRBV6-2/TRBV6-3	CASSYSLGTSEAFF	TGTGCCAGCAGTTACTCGTTGGGGACATCGGAAGCTTTCTTT
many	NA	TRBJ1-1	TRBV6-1	CASSELDNTEAFF	TGTGCCAGCAGTGAATTGGACAACACTGAAGCTTTCTTT
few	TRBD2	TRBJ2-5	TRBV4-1	CASSPRLAETQETQYF	TGCGCCAGCAGCCCCCGACTAGCGGAGACTCAAGAGACCCAGTACTTC
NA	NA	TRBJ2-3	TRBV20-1	CSARGLPHMSDTQYF	TGCAGTGCTAGAGGCCTACCCCATATGTCAGATACGCAGTATTTT
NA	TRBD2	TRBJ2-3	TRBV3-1	CASSQRAGGRDTQYF	TGTGCCAGCAGCCAAAGAGCGGGAGGGCGTGATACGCAGTATTTT
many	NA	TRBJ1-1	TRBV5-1	CASSLVREANTEAFF	TGCGCCAGCAGCTTGGTTCGGGAAGCGAACACTGAAGCTTTCTTT
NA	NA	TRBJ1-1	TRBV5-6	CASRSQGMNTEAFF	TGTGCCAGCAGATCACAGGGAATGAACACTGAAGCTTTCTTT
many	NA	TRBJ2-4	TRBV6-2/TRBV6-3	CASRNGTAEKNIQYF	TGTGCCAGCAGAAACGGGACTGCGGAAAAAAACATTCAGTACTTC
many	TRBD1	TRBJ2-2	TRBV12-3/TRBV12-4	CASSHTGGRTGELFF	TGTGCCAGCAGCCACACAGGGGGCAGGACCGGGGAGCTGTTTTTT
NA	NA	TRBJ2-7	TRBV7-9	CASSEIRDYRRGEQYF	TGTGCCAGCAGCGAGATTCGGGACTACAGGAGGGGGGAGCAGTACTTC
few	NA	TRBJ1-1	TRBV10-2	CASSDSQPEAFF	TGCGCCAGCAGTGACAGCCAGCCTGAAGCTTTCTTT
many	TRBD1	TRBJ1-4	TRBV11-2	CASSLQDRGLFF	TGTGCCAGCAGCTTACAAGACAGGGGCCTGTTTTTT
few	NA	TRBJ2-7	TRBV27	CASSLEGVNEQYF	TGTGCCAGCAGTTTAGAGGGGGTTAACGAGCAGTACTTC
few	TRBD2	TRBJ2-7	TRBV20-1	CSARTLLAGTYEQYF	TGCAGTGCTAGGACTTTACTAGCGGGAACCTACGAGCAGTACTTC
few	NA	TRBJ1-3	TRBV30	CAWSVRIRGSSGNTIYF	TGTGCCTGGAGTGTACGGATCCGGGGGAGCTCTGGAAACACCATATATTTT
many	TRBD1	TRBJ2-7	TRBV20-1	CSAPQMGDRAYEQYF	TGCAGTGCTCCCCAAATGGGGGACAGGGCGTACGAGCAGTACTTC
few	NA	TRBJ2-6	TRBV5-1	CASSPLGMGPGANVLTF	TGCGCCAGCAGCCCCCTTGGGATGGGGCCTGGGGCCAACGTCCTGACTTTC
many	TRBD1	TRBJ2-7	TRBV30	CAWSGDRPYEQYF	TGTGCCTGGAGTGGGGACAGACCCTACGAGCAGTACTTC
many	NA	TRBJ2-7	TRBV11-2	CASNNRGNYYEQYF	TGTGCCAGCAACAACCGGGGGAATTACTACGAGCAGTACTTC
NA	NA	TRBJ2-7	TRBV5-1	CASTPLGGTYEQYF	TGCGCCAGCACCCCTCTTGGCGGGACCTACGAGCAGTACTTC
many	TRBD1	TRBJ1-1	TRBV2	CASRQGGYTEAFF	TGTGCCAGCCGACAGGGGGGTTACACTGAAGCTTTCTTT
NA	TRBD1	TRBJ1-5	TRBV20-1	CSGLPRDRAENQPQHF	TGCAGTGGATTACCCCGGGACAGGGCTGAGAATCAGCCCCAGCATTTT
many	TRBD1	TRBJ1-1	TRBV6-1	CASSGTALNTEAFF	TGTGCCAGCAGCGGGACAGCCCTGAACACTGAAGCTTTCTTT
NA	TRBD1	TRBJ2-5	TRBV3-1	CASSQEQGARRETQYF	TGTGCCAGCAGCCAGGAACAGGGGGCGCGACGAGAGACCCAGTACTTC
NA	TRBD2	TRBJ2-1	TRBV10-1	CASSELAGGFNEQFF	TGCGCCAGCAGTGAGTTAGCGGGAGGGTTTAATGAGCAGTTCTTC
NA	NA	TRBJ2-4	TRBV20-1	CSAGRSLTKNIQYF	TGCAGTGCCGGACGGTCATTAACCAAAAACATTCAGTACTTC
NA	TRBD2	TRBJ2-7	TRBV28	CASSPGLAGIYEQYF	TGTGCCAGCAGCCCGGGTCTAGCGGGTATCTACGAGCAGTACTTC
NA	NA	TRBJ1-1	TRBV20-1	CSARDFRDGTMNTEAFF	TGCAGTGCTAGGGATTTCCGGGACGGAACCATGAACACTGAAGCTTTCTTT
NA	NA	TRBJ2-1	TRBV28	CASSLLNEQFF	TGTGCCAGCAGTTTACTCAATGAGCAGTTCTTC
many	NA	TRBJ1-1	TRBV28	CASIRLLNTEAFF	TGTGCCAGCATCAGACTATTGAACACTGAAGCTTTCTTT
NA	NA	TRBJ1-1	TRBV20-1	CSPVGWVNTEAFF	TGCAGTCCCGTAGGGTGGGTGAACACTGAAGCTTTCTTT
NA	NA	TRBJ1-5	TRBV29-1	CSVLYRPGGPQHF	TGCAGCGTATTATACAGGCCCGGCGGGCCCCAGCATTTT
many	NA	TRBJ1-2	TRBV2	CASSLPPGDYGYTF	TGTGCCAGCAGTCTCCCCCCGGGGGACTATGGCTACACCTTC
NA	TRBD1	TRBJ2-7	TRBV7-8	CASSFSQGAGYEQYF	TGTGCCAGCAGCTTTTCCCAGGGGGCGGGCTACGAGCAGTACTTC
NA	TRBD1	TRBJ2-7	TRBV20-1	CSAPQDRVSYEQYF	TGCAGTGCTCCCCAGGACAGGGTCTCCTACGAGCAGTACTTC